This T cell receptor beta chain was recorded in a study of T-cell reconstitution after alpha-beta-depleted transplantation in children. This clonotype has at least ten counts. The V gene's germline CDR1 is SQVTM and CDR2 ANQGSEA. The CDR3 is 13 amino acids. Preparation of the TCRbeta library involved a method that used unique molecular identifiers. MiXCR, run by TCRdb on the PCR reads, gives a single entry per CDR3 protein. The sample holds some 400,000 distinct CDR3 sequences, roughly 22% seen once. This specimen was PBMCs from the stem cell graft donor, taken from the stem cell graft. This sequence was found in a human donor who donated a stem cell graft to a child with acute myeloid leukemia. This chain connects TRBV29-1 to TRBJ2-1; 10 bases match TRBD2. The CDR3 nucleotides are TGCAGTCTAGCGGGAGTAACCTACAATGAGCAGTTCTTC. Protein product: CSLAGVTYNEQFF.